This TCR beta chain was recorded in a study of blood T cell repertoires in COVID-19. This clone was detected a few times. Profiled with immunoSEQ multiplex PCR; TCRdb holds only in-frame clones, not every one. The sample carries just over 250,000 clones, around 90% recorded once. This CDR3 is built from 16 residues. The V gene lost 4 bases and the J gene lost 6 bases, with 18 bases spanning the gap. Germline CDR1 MDHEN, CDR2 SYDVKM. The TCR was taken from a person aged 18 to 35 with COVID-19, enrolled during active disease. The chain carries TRBV28 and TRBJ1-4, with D possibly being TRBD1 (6 bases). The sequenced sample consisted of peripheral blood. The CDR3 DNA sequence: TGTGCCAGCAGTTCCCCGGCTGGGGGCTTGGATGAAAAACTGTTTTTT. Protein sequence: CASSSPAGGLDEKLFF. The full variable domain, with the rest looked up from reference TRBV28 and TRBJ1-4, is DVKVTQSSRYLVKRTGEKVFLECVQDMDHENMFWYRQDPGLGLRLIYFSYDVKMKEKGDIPEGYSVSREKKERFSLILESASTNQTSMYLCASSSPAGGLDEKLFFGSGTQLSVL.